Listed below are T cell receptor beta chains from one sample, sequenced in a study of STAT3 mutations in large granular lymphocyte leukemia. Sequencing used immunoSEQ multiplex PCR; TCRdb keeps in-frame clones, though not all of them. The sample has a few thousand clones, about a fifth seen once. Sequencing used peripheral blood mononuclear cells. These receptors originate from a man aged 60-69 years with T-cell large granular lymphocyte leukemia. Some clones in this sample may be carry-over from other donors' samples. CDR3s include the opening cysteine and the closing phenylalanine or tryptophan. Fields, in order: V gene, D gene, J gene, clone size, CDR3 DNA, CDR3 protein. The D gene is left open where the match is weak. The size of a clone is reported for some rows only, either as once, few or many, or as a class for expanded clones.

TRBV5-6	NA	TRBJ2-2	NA	TGTGCCAGCAGCTTATACAGGGCGGCCGGGGAGCTGTTTTTT	CASSLYRAAGELFF
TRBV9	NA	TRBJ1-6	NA	TGTGCCAGCAGCCAAACGGACAGTCTGAGTCCCCTCCACTTT	CASSQTDSLSPLHF
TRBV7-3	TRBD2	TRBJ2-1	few	TGTGCCAGCAGCTTACGGCGGGGGGCAGACAATGAGCAGTTCTTC	CASSLRRGADNEQFF
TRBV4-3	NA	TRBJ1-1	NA	TGCGCCAGCAGCCAAGATCTAGGACACACTGAAGCTTTCTTT	CASSQDLGHTEAFF
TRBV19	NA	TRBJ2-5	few	TGTGCCAGTAGTAGAAAGGACACAAGCCAAGAGACCCAGTACTTC	CASSRKDTSQETQYF
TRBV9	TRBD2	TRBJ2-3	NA	TGTGCCAGCAGCATAGCGGGGATGACAGATACGCAGTATTTT	CASSIAGMTDTQYF
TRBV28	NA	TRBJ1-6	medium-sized	TGTGCCAGTAGACCGCCGGGATATTCACCCCTCCACTTT	CASRPPGYSPLHF
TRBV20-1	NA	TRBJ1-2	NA	TGCAGTGCTAGAGATCCAGGGGGCTACACCTTC	CSARDPGGYTF
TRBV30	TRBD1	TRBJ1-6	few	TGTGCTTCCTGGGACAGGGGAAATTCACCCCTCCACTTT	CASWDRGNSPLHF
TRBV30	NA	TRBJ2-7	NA	TGTGCCTGGAAGACGGGGACGGGCTACGAGCAGTACTTC	CAWKTGTGYEQYF
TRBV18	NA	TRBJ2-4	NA	TGTGCCAGCTCGGACGCAGGGGCCAAAAACATTCAGTACTTC	CASSDAGAKNIQYF
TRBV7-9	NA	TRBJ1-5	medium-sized	TGTGCCAGCAGCGCCGAGGTTAGCCAGCCCCAGCATTTT	CASSAEVSQPQHF
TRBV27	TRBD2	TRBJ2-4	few	TGTGCCAGCAGTGGGATGACTAGCCCCAGCATTCAGTACTTC	CASSGMTSPSIQYF
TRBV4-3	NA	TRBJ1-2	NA	TGCGCCAGCAGCCGTTCGGAAGCAGCTAACTATGGCTACACCTTC	CASSRSEAANYGYTF
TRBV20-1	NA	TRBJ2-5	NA	TGCAGTGCTAGAGAGGCCGAGACCCAGTACTTC	CSAREAETQYF
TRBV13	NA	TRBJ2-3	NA	TGTGCCAGCAGCTCAGTCAGGGATACGCAGTATTTT	CASSSVRDTQYF
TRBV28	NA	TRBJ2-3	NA	TGTGCCAGCAGAACGACAGGCACAGATACGCAGTATTTT	CASRTTGTDTQYF
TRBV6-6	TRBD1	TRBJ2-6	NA	TGTGCCAGCAGAGTGCAGGGGGCGCAAGGGGCCAACGTCCTGACTTTC	CASRVQGAQGANVLTF
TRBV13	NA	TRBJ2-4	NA	TGTGCCAGCAGCGAGGACGGCGGACTAGCCAAAAACATTCAGTACTTC	CASSEDGGLAKNIQYF
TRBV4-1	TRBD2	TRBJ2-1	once	TGCGCCAGCAGCCAAGTGGCGGGGGGATTTTACAATGAGCAGTTCTTC	CASSQVAGGFYNEQFF
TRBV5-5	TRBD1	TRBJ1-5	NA	TGTGCCAGCAGCTGGGACAGTTATAGCAATCAGCCCCAGCATTTT	CASSWDSYSNQPQHF
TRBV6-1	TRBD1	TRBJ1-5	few	TGTGCCACCTCCGGGACAGGGTATCAGCCCCAGCATTTT	CATSGTGYQPQHF
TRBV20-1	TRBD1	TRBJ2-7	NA	TGCAGTGCCACAGGGGGGTTCGAGCAGTACTTC	CSATGGFEQYF
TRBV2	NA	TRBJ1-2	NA	TGTGCCAGCAAACAAAACGGGGGACCTCTTTATGGCTACACCTTC	CASKQNGGPLYGYTF
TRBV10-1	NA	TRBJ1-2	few	TGCGCCAGCAGTGAGTCGACGGAACTAGGCATCTATGGCTACACCTTC	CASSESTELGIYGYTF
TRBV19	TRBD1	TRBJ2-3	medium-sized	TGTGCCAGTACGGCGACAGGGGGACCAGATACGCAGTATTTT	CASTATGGPDTQYF
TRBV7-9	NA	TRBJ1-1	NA	TGTGCCAGCAGCTTGGAGGGAGGGGCCAGAGCTTTCTTT	CASSLEGGARAFF
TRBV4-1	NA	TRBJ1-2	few	TGCGCCAGCAGCCAAGATCCGTGGGGCTACACCTTC	CASSQDPWGYTF
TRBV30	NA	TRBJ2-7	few	TGTGCCTCCATGGGGGACTACGAGCAGTACTTC	CASMGDYEQYF
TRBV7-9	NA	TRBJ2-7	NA	TGTGCCAGCAGCCGGGACTCCTCACACGAGCAGTACTTC	CASSRDSSHEQYF
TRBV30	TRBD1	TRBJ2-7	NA	TGTGCCTGGAGTCGGGGACAGGCTATAGGGCACGAGCAGTACTTC	CAWSRGQAIGHEQYF
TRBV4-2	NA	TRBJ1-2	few	TGTGCCAGCAGCCCAACTTCCAGGGGAGTGGACTATGGCTACACCTTC	CASSPTSRGVDYGYTF
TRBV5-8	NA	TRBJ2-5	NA	TGTGCCAGCAGCTCGCTCCAAGAGACCCAGTACTTC	CASSSLQETQYF
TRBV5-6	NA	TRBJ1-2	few	TGTGCCAGCAGCTTGCGCTGGGACCGAACTATGGGGTACACCTTC	CASSLRWDRTMGYTF
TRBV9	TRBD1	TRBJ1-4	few	TGTGCCAGCAGCACATCGGGGACAGGGCGCTTCGGACTGTTTTTT	CASSTSGTGRFGLFF
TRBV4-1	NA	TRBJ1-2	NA	TGCGCCAGCAGCCAAGAGTCGGGGGTTAACTATGGCTACACCTTC	CASSQESGVNYGYTF
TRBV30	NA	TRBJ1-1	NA	TGTGCCTGGAGACCTAGTACGGTGACTGAAGCTTTCTTT	CAWRPSTVTEAFF